This TCR beta chain derives from a study of control samples from healthy donors and cancer patients. Sequencing used immunoSEQ multiplex PCR; TCRdb keeps in-frame clones, though not all of them. The sample gives approximately 120,000 clones, roughly 87% of which show up once; around 1.8% is in the top ten. This clone was seen once. With a much larger clone just one base away, this may be a read error. This CDR3 has 15 amino acids. Germline CDR1 SNHLY, CDR2 FYNNEI. V shed 3 bases and J shed 2 bases, with 11 bases lying between them. The TCR originated in a young man in good health. Material for sequencing was blood. The chain has TRBV2 and TRBJ2-1; TRBD2 might be the D (7 bases). The CDR3 is CASSEGRGAYNEQFF. CDR3 DNA: TGTGCCAGCAGTGAGGGGAGGGGGGCCTACAATGAGCAGTTCTTC.